The T cell receptor (beta chain) described here comes from a study of tumor-infiltrating lymphocytes in oesophageal squamous cell carcinoma. In regard to this clonotype: One end of the junction does not line up with germline, which may come from a read error.

TCRdb called the PCR reads again in MiXCR, with one record for every CDR3 protein. The sample carries around 6,200 distinct CDR3 sequences, around 15% recorded once. The CDR3 runs to 16 residues. Germline CDR1 reads SGHTA; CDR2 reads FQGNSA. The V gene is TRBV7-2, the J gene TRBJ2-5; 9 nucleotides align to TRBD2. The sequenced material came from normal esophageal tissue next to the tumor. The clonotype originates from a male donor with esophageal squamous cell carcinoma. The CDR3 bases are TGTGCCAGCAGCGTAAGTTTTGCGGGGGGGATGAATGAGCAGGTCTTC. Translating it yields CASSVSFAGGMNEQVF.